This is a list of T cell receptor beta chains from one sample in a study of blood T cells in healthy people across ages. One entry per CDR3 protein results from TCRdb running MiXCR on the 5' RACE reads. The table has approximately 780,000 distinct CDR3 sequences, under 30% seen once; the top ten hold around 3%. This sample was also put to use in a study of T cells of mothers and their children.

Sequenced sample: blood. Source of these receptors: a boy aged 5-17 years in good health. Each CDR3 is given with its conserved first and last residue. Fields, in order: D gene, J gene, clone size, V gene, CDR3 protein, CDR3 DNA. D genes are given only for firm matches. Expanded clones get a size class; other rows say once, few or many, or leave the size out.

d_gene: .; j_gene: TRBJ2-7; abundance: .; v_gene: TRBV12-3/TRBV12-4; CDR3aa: CASSPGGSRDEQYF; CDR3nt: TGTGCCAGCAGTCCGGGGGGCAGTAGGGACGAGCAGTACTTC
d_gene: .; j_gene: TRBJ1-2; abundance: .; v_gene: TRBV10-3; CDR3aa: CAIRERTAGYTF; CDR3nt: TGTGCCATCAGAGAGAGGACAGCGGGCTACACCTTC
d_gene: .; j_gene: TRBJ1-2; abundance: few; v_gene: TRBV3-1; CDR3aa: CASSPGTAHGYTF; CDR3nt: TGTGCCAGCAGCCCCGGGACCGCCCATGGCTACACCTTC
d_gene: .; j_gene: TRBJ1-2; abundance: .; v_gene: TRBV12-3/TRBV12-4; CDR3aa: CASRRQGKANYGYTF; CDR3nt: TGTGCCAGCCGCCGGCAGGGGAAAGCTAACTATGGCTACACCTTC
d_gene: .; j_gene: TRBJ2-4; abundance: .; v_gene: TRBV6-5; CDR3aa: CASSYRGPKNIQYF; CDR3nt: TGTGCCAGCAGTTACAGGGGCCCCAAAAACATTCAGTACTTC
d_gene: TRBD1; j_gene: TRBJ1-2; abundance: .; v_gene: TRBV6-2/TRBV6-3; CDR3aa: CASSGPGTGGDGYTF; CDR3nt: TGTGCCAGCAGTGGTCCCGGGACAGGGGGCGACGGCTACACCTTC
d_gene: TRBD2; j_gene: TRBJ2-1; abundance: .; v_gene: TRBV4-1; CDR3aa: CASSQSGGIYNGQFF; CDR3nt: TGCGCCAGCAGCCAAAGCGGGGGGATTTACAATGGGCAGTTCTTC
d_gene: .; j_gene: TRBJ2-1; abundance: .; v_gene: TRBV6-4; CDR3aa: CASSRTAYSYNEQFF; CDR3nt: TGTGCCAGCAGTCGGACGGCCTACTCCTACAATGAGCAGTTCTTC
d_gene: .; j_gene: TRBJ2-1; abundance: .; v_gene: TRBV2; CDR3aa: CATSRRETYNEQFF; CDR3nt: TGTGCCACCTCGAGAAGGGAAACCTACAATGAGCAGTTCTTC
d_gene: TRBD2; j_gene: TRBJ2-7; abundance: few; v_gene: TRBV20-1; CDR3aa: CSSWGSAGDEQYF; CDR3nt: TGCAGTTCCTGGGGAAGCGCGGGGGACGAGCAGTACTTC
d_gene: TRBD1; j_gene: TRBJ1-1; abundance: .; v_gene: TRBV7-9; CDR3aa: CAGAGGRTEAFF; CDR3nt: TGTGCCGGCGCAGGGGGCCGGACTGAAGCTTTCTTT
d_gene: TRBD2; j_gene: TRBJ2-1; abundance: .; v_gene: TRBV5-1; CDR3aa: CASARASGDNEQFF; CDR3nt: TGCGCCAGCGCTAGGGCAAGCGGGGATAATGAGCAGTTCTTC
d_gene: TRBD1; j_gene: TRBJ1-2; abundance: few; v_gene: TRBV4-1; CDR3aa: CASSLRTGPPYGYTF; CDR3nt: TGCGCCAGCAGCCTCCGGACAGGGCCTCCCTATGGCTACACCTTC
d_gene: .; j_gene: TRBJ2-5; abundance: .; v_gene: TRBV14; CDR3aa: CASSQDSQTQYF; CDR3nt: TGTGCCAGCAGCCAAGATAGCCAGACCCAGTACTTC
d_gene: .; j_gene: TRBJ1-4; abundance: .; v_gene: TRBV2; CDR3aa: CACRAFEGPYEKLFF; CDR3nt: TGTGCCTGCAGAGCCTTCGAGGGGCCGTATGAAAAACTGTTTTTT
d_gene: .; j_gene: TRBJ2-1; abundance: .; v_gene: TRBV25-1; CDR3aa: CASSVGGGSSYNEQFF; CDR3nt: TGTGCCAGCAGTGTTGGCGGTGGGAGCTCCTACAATGAGCAGTTCTTC
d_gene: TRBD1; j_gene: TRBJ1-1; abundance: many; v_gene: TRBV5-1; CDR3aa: CASSLAIGTGNTEAFF; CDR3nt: TGCGCCAGCAGCTTGGCCATCGGGACAGGGAACACTGAAGCTTTCTTT